One sample yielded the 6 T cell receptor beta chains listed below, sequenced in a study of blood T cells in healthy people across ages. Sample-barcoded 5' priming and a J-beta primer mix drove a second PCR of roughly 7 to 11 cycles. TCRdb reprocessed the 5' RACE reads with MiXCR, giving one entry per CDR3 protein. Of about 830,000 distinct CDR3 sequences in the sample, about three fifths are singletons; the top ten hold roughly 22%. Sequencing input: blood. These receptors were collected from a man between 25 and 39 years old in good health.

The chain uses TRBV20-1 and TRBJ1-2; D not certain. The CDR3 loop spans 11 amino acids. Germline V gene lookup returns CDR1 DFQATT and CDR2 SNEGSKA (reference sequence). V was cut by 3 bases and J by 8 bases, with 10 bases left in between. CDR3 coding DNA: TGCAGTGCTAGGATGAGCATCGGCTACACCTTC. The encoded protein is CSARMSIGYTF.

This chain uses TRBV9 with TRBJ1-4; D not certain. V dropped 4 bases and J dropped 2 bases, with 12 bases sitting between them. This CDR3 region has 15 residues. Germline CDR1 reads SGDLS; CDR2 reads YYNGEE. The CDR3 spells CASSFATSTNEKLFF. CDR3 sequence (DNA): TGTGCCAGCAGCTTCGCCACCTCGACTAATGAAAAACTGTTTTTT.

This clonotype was recorded only once. The J gene is TRBJ2-5, the V gene TRBV29-1; TRBD1 agrees at 10 bases. This CDR3 is built from 12 residues. V lost 6 bases to trimming and J lost 6 bases; unmatched junction nucleotides: 4. The germline CDR1 and CDR2 sequences are SQVTM and ANQGSEA. In nucleotides, the CDR3 is TGCAGCGTCAGACAGGGGGCTAAGACCCAGTACTTC. Protein product: CSVRQGAKTQYF.

The chain recombines TRBV19 with TRBJ1-2; D is unclear. The CDR3 runs to 14 residues. Germline V lookup: CDR1 LNHDA, CDR2 SQIVND (reference sequence). The V end lost 0 bases, the J end lost 7 bases, and 12 bases lay between the germline ends. The CDR3 protein is CASSIDIRPVGYTF. The CDR3 DNA is TGTGCCAGTAGTATAGATATACGACCGGTTGGCTACACCTTC.

The sample holds a few counts of this clonotype. The chain has TRBV7-2 and TRBJ1-2, with D uncertain. Trimming cost V 3 bases and J 5 bases, with 13 bases left between them. The V gene's germline CDR1 is SGHTA and CDR2 FQGNSA. The CDR3 is 14 residues long. The CDR3 sequence is CASSLGYTAYGYTF. The CDR3 bases are TGTGCCAGCAGCTTGGGTTATACGGCGTATGGCTACACCTTC.

This rearrangement joins TRBV7-2 to TRBJ2-5; TRBD2 matches at 13 bases. This CDR3 region has 15 residues. Germline assignment: CDR1 SGHTA and CDR2 FQGNSA. The V and J ends lost 6 bases and 4 bases, in that order; junction bases with no gene match: 5. Here the CDR3 DNA reads TGTGCCAGCAGTCGACGGACTAGCGGGAGAGAGACCCAGTACTTC. This gives the protein CASSRRTSGRETQYF.